These 26 T cell receptor beta chains were sequenced from one sample in a study of cytomegalovirus exposure and HLA in healthy donors. PCR was performed using 60 Vbeta and 13 Jbeta primers. The repertoire was sequenced with immunoSEQ multiplex PCR; TCRdb's copy has only in-frame clones and lacks some. Of around 190,000 clones in the sample, about 76% are singletons; the top ten hold about 1.4%. The sample taken for sequencing was PBMCs. These receptors came from a woman aged 50 to 65 in good health and CMV-seronegative.

This chain links TRBV6-5 with TRBJ1-1; 7 bases match TRBD1. The CDR3 has 13 amino acids. Germline-derived CDR1 and CDR2 are MNHEY and SVGAGI. The trim removed 5 bases at V and 5 bases at J, leaving 5 bases unmatched. The CDR3 nucleotides are TGTGCCAGCAGTCTGGGACAGCGAACTGAAGCTTTCTTT. Its protein is CASSLGQRTEAFF.

This rearrangement joins TRBV5-8 to TRBJ2-3; D possibly corresponds to TRBD1 (5 bases). V lost 6 bases and J lost 3, with 14 bases in between. Per germline, CDR1 SGHTS and CDR2 YDEGEE. The CDR3 length is 14 residues. CDR3 loop: CASTRQFSTDTQYF. In DNA, the CDR3 is TGTGCCAGCACCAGACAGTTTTCAACAGATACGCAGTATTTT.

This sequence joins TRBV6-5 and TRBJ2-7, with a weak D call TRBD2 (7 bases). This CDR3 is built from 15 residues. The V and J ends lost 6 bases and 4 bases respectively, with 19 bases between them. The germline V gene encodes CDR1 MNHEY and CDR2 SVGAGI. The CDR3 sequence: CASSKWGGAVYEQYF. CDR3 coding DNA: TGTGCCAGCAGCAAATGGGGGGGGGCGGTTTACGAGCAGTACTTC.

The genes are TRBV7-3 and TRBJ1-1, with 7 bases identical to TRBD1. Germline V CDR1 and CDR2: SGHTA, FQGTGA. Germline trimming cut 3 bases from V and 4 bases from J; bases unmatched to any gene: 2. This CDR3 has 13 amino acids. The CDR3 nucleotides are TGTGCCAGCAGCTTTGGGACAGCCACTGAAGCTTTCTTT. As protein: CASSFGTATEAFF. Variable domain in full (rest from reference TRBV7-3 and TRBJ1-1): GAGVSQTPSNKVTEKGKYVELRCDPISGHTALYWYRQSLGQGPEFLIYFQGTGAADDSGLPNDRFFAVRPEGSVSTLKIQRTERGDSAVYLCASSFGTATEAFFGQGTRLTVV.

The J gene is TRBJ1-3, the V gene TRBV5-6; 7 positions agree with TRBD1. The CDR3 has 18 amino acids. Germline V lookup: CDR1 SGHDT, CDR2 YYEEEE. J lost 1 base, V lost 4 bases, and 14 bases had no gene match. The CDR3 loop is CASSEDRAMRLSGNTIYF. CDR3 coding DNA: TGTGCCAGCAGCGAAGACAGGGCTATGAGGCTTTCTGGAAACACCATATATTTT.

A note on this clone: Different DNA sequences within this sample yield the same CDR3. The CDR3 is CASSSGQGGYEQYF. The DNA of the CDR3 is TGTGCCAGCAGCTCGGGACAGGGTGGCTACGAGCAGTACTTC. The V gene is TRBV5-4, the J gene TRBJ2-7; 9 nucleotides agree with TRBD1. Germline-derived CDR1 and CDR2 are SGHNT and YYREEE (reference sequence). This CDR3 comprises 14 residues. V was clipped by 3 bases and J by 3 bases; unmatched bases: 4.

J is TRBJ1-2 and V is TRBV27, with 7 bases aligning to TRBD1. CDR3 size: 14 residues. Germline V gives CDR1 MNHEY, CDR2 SMNVEV (reference sequence). V lost 4 bases, J lost 7 bases, and 9 bases stayed unmatched. CDR3 in DNA: TGTGCCAGCAGTTACATAGGGACAGATGGTGGCTACACCTTC. Amino acids: CASSYIGTDGGYTF.

J is TRBJ2-5 and V is TRBV4-1; D remains ambiguous. There are 13 residues in the CDR3. Deletions cut 1 base from V and 5 bases from J, with 8 bases between. Germline CDR1 reads MGHRA; CDR2 reads YSYEKL. The CDR3 sequence is CASSQGAWETQYF. CDR3 coding DNA: TGCGCCAGCAGCCAAGGGGCATGGGAGACCCAGTACTTC.

The V and J genes are TRBV5-5 and TRBJ2-7, with TRBD2 matching 8 bases. Germline loops: CDR1 SGHKS, CDR2 YYEKEE (reference sequence). The V and J ends lost 6 bases and 0 bases, in that order; junction bases with no gene match: 5. The CDR3 covers 14 residues. In DNA form, the CDR3 reads TGTGCCAGCACCCGCGGGGGGAGCTCCTACGAGCAGTACTTC. The encoded protein is CASTRGGSSYEQYF.

The chain is built from TRBV4-1 and TRBJ1-2; D is unclear. V shed 4 bases and J shed 7 bases, with 13 bases lying between them. The CDR3 has 13 amino acids. CDR1 is MGHRA, CDR2 YSYEKL, per germline. CDR3 sequence: CASSRGSGPGYTF. The CDR3 DNA is TGCGCCAGCAGCCGAGGGAGTGGCCCTGGCTACACCTTC.

The V and J genes are TRBV15 and TRBJ1-1; TRBD1 might be the D (5 bases). Trimming removed 5 bases at V and 1 base at J, with 11 bases between. Germline CDR1 is LNHNV and CDR2 is YYDKDF (reference sequence). The CDR3 totals 14 residues. CDR3 region: CATSYLTENTEAFF. As DNA, the CDR3 is TGTGCCACCAGCTACCTGACAGAGAACACTGAAGCTTTCTTT.

The rearrangement uses TRBV14 and TRBJ2-5, with 7 bases lining up with TRBD2. Germline values: CDR1 SGHDN, CDR2 FVKESK. J lost 5 bases, V lost 0 bases, and 12 bases had no gene match. The CDR3 is 17 amino acids. Here the CDR3 DNA reads TGTGCCAGCAGCCAAGATCCTGGACTAGGGTATTTGGAGACCCAGTACTTC. Its protein product is CASSQDPGLGYLETQYF.

The gene calls are TRBV7-3 and TRBJ1-1; 7 bases line up with TRBD1. V gave up 5 bases and J gave up 5 bases; unmatched junction bases: 14. The CDR3 runs 16 residues. The germline V gene encodes CDR1 SGHTA and CDR2 FQGTGA. The CDR3 DNA sequence: TGTGCCAGCAGCCTTCCATCGACAGGGAAGAGAACTGAAGCTTTCTTT. This gives the protein CASSLPSTGKRTEAFF.

This clone appeared once. The rearrangement links TRBV25-1 to TRBJ2-1; 7 bases line up with TRBD2. CDR3 length equals 15 residues. After removal of 4 bases from V and 3 bases from J, the junction contained 6 bases not matched to a gene. Looked up from germline, CDR1 is MGHDK and CDR2 is SYGVNS. The CDR3 sequence: CASSGRGRVYNEQFF. The CDR3 DNA reads as TGTGCCAGCAGTGGGCGGGGGAGGGTCTACAATGAGCAGTTCTTC.

The chain employs TRBV5-4 and TRBJ2-3; 9 bases match TRBD2. V trimming: 2 bases; J trimming: 2 bases; junction bases outside the gene matches: 9. Germline loops: CDR1 SGHNT, CDR2 YYREEE (reference sequence). The CDR3 covers 17 residues. The CDR3 sequence: CASSLLQAGGLTDTQYF. The CDR3 nucleotides read TGTGCCAGCAGCTTATTGCAAGCGGGGGGTCTCACAGATACGCAGTATTTT. The whole variable domain, filled in from reference TRBV5-4 and TRBJ2-3, reads ETGVTQSPTHLIKTRGQQVTLRCSSQSGHNTVSWYQQALGQGPQFIFQYYREEENGRGNFPPRFSGLQFPNYSSELNVNALELDDSALYLCASSLLQAGGLTDTQYFGPGTRLTVL.

The chain joins TRBV6-6 to TRBJ1-5, with a possible D match to TRBD1 (6 bases). There are 16 residues in the CDR3. V lost 5 bases, J lost 7 bases, and 21 bases lay in between. CDR1 is MNHNY and CDR2 is SVGAGI in the germline V gene (reference sequence). Written as DNA, the CDR3 is TGTGCCAGCAGTCTTATACAGGGATTTAACGGCCAGCCCCAGCATTTT. Its protein product is CASSLIQGFNGQPQHF.

Here the CDR3 reads CASSPRGLAGDGTQYF. The CDR3 DNA sequence: TGTGCCAGCTCACCGCGGGGGCTAGCGGGAGACGGTACGCAGTATTTT. The chain combines TRBV18 with TRBJ2-3, with TRBD2 matching over 10 bases. The CDR3 contains 16 residues. The germline CDR1 and CDR2 sequences are KGHSH and LQKENI. J lost 8 bases, V lost 3 bases, and 11 bases had no gene match.

This chain connects TRBV19 to TRBJ2-2; maybe TRBD2 (6 bases). This CDR3 spans 15 amino acids. The V end was cut by 1 base, the J end by 4 bases, with 10 bases between. Germline V gives CDR1 LNHDA, CDR2 SQIVND (reference sequence). CDR3 residues: CASSIGLGVTGELFF. The CDR3 nucleotides are TGTGCCAGTAGTATAGGACTAGGCGTCACCGGGGAGCTGTTTTTT.

This clone occurred a few times. The rearrangement uses TRBV5-6 and TRBJ2-7; D is possibly TRBD1 (6 bases). Germline V gene sequence: CDR1 SGHDT, CDR2 YYEEEE. CDR3 size: 13 residues. Trimming took 0 bases from V and 3 from J, leaving 7 bases between them. CDR3 nucleotide sequence: TGTGCCAGCAGCTTGGGGACAGACTACGAGCAGTACTTC. Amino acids: CASSLGTDYEQYF.

The V and J genes are TRBV18 and TRBJ2-2; TRBD1 aligns across 9 bases. Trimming removed 8 bases from V and 7 bases from J; junction bases left unmatched: 11. CDR3 size: 15 residues. The V gene's germline CDR1 is KGHSH and CDR2 LQKENI. The CDR3 nucleotides are TGTGCCAGCACTCCGGGACAGGGAGGCCACGGGGAGCTGTTTTTT. Translation: CASTPGQGGHGELFF.

The rearrangement joins TRBV6-5 to TRBJ1-5; no clear D gene. Looked up from germline, CDR1 is MNHEY and CDR2 is SVGAGI. The CDR3 has 15 amino acids. V gave up 6 bases and J gave up 0 bases, with 12 bases separating them. As DNA, the CDR3 is TGTGCCAGCAGCTCCGGAGAGCATAGCAATCAGCCCCAGCATTTT. This sequence encodes CASSSGEHSNQPQHF.

The CDR3 spells CSVGHPSGGVYEQYF. In DNA, the CDR3 is TGCAGCGTTGGCCATCCTAGCGGGGGTGTCTACGAGCAGTACTTC. The rearrangement joins TRBV29-1 to TRBJ2-7; 10 bases align to TRBD2. CDR1 and CDR2 from the germline V gene are SQVTM and ANQGSEA. The CDR3 extends over 15 amino acids. V shed 4 bases, J shed 3 bases, and the junction held 9 bases outside the gene matches.

The table lists this clone with a few counts. The V and J genes are TRBV7-8 and TRBJ1-6; D is ambiguous. The V and J ends lost 4 bases and 12 bases respectively, with 7 bases between them. Germline V gene data show CDR1 as SGHVS and CDR2 as FQNEAQ. This CDR3 comprises 11 residues. CDR3 coding DNA: TGTGCCAGCAGCTCCCCGGGACCCCTCCACTTT. This gives the protein CASSSPGPLHF.

The V gene is TRBV6-5, the J gene TRBJ1-2; D may be TRBD1 (5 bases). CDR3 length: 13 residues. V lost 2 bases, J lost 4 bases, and 8 bases lay in between. Per the germline V gene, CDR1 is MNHEY and CDR2 is SVGAGI. CDR3 DNA: TGTGCCAGCAGTTACGACAGATTCTATGGCTACACCTTC. Translation gives CASSYDRFYGYTF.

V usage is TRBV25-1 and J usage is TRBJ1-1, with D tentatively TRBD1 (5 bases). The V gene lost 6 bases and the J gene lost 10 bases, with 15 bases spanning the gap. Germline V gives CDR1 MGHDK, CDR2 SYGVNS. This CDR3 has 12 residues. CDR3 sequence (DNA): TGTGCCAGCAGCCCTGGGCAGGGAAGAGCTTTCTTT. Translation gives CASSPGQGRAFF.

This clone was seen once. The chain carries TRBV7-2 and TRBJ1-2; 9 bases agree with TRBD1. Germline CDR1 SGHTA, CDR2 FQGNSA. The ends lost 1 base at V and 5 bases at J; junction bases unmatched: 14. This CDR3 is 18 amino acids long. The CDR3 DNA is TGTGCCAGCAGCTTAGATCAGGGGCCGACAGGGGGAGGTTATGGCTACACCTTC. Residues: CASSLDQGPTGGGYGYTF. Supplemented by reference TRBV7-2 and TRBJ1-2, the full variable domain reads GAGVSQSPSNKVTEKGKDVELRCDPISGHTALYWYRQSLGQGLEFLIYFQGNSAPDKSGLPSDRFSAERTGGSVSTLTIQRTQQEDSAVYLCASSLDQGPTGGGYGYTFGSGTRLTVV.